The 21 T cell receptor beta chains listed next were all sequenced from one sample in a study of T cell responses to AZD1222 COVID-19 vaccine. Profiling relied on immunoSEQ multiplex PCR, and the TCRdb table lists in-frame clones only, not all of them. The sample lists 150,000 to 200,000 clones, more than 85% occurring once. The source material was peripheral blood, sampled on day 0 of AZD1222 vaccination. Receptors were obtained from an adult in good health.

This clone was counted a single time. The CDR3 bases are TGTGCCAGCAGTTCATCCGGGGGAGATTCACCCCTCCACTTT. Encoded protein: CASSSSGGDSPLHF. V usage is TRBV6-5 and J usage is TRBJ1-6; TRBD1 is a possible D gene (5 bases). Trimming removed 4 bases at V and 8 bases at J, with 12 bases between. Germline assignment: CDR1 MNHEY and CDR2 SVGAGI. This CDR3 region has 14 residues.

The rearrangement joins TRBV27 to TRBJ2-7; no firm D call. Germline V gene lookup returns CDR1 MNHEY and CDR2 SMNVEV (reference sequence). CDR3 length: 13 residues. Trimming took 6 bases from V and 5 from J, leaving 14 bases between them. The CDR3 nucleotides read TGTGCCAGCAGCCCGTTGGTGTCCCACGAGCAGTACTTC. Amino acid sequence: CASSPLVSHEQYF.

The rearrangement joins TRBV3-1 (or the pseudogene TRBV3-2) to TRBJ2-3; 8 positions match TRBD1. V lost 1 base and J lost 2; bases outside the gene matches: 8. CDR1 is LGHDT, CDR2 YNNKEL, per germline (reference sequence). The CDR3 is made up of 17 amino acids. CDR3 region: CASSQVPGQGHTDTQYF. The CDR3 bases are TGTGCCAGCAGCCAAGTCCCCGGACAGGGACACACAGATACGCAGTATTTT.

DNA of the CDR3: TGTGCCAGCAGCAAATCCCAACGGGGGCTAATTAGCAATCAGCCCCAGCATTTT. This sequence encodes CASSKSQRGLISNQPQHF. The chain is built from TRBV21-1 and TRBJ1-5. TRBV21-1 is noted as a pseudogene. This CDR3 is built from 18 residues.

The rearrangement joins TRBV11-2 to TRBJ2-6; unclear D gene. The CDR3 length is 14 residues. Germline V CDR1 and CDR2: SGHAT, FQNNGV. Trimming took 2 bases from V and 2 from J, leaving 4 bases between them. The CDR3 reads CASSLWTGANVLTF. In nucleotides, the CDR3 is TGTGCCAGCAGCTTATGGACTGGGGCCAACGTCCTGACTTTC.

This clone showed up just once. The chain recombines TRBV7-7 with TRBJ2-2; tentatively, D is TRBD1 or TRBD2 (6 bases each). From germline, CDR1 is SSHAT and CDR2 FNYEAQ (reference sequence). The CDR3 length is 15 residues. V lost 2 bases and J 6 bases, leaving 13 bases between the germline ends. The CDR3 here is CASSLFPGAPGELFF. The CDR3 DNA follows: TGTGCCAGCAGCTTATTCCCGGGGGCTCCCGGGGAGCTGTTTTTT.

CDR3 nucleotides: TGTGCCAGCAGTGTCGGACAGTCGCTCTCACCCCTCCACTTT. It codes for CASSVGQSLSPLHF. The chain carries TRBV27 and TRBJ1-6; D may be TRBD1 (6 bases). Germline CDR1 and CDR2: MNHEY and SMNVEV (reference sequence). The CDR3 runs to 14 residues. Trimming cost V 5 bases and J 10 bases, with 15 bases left between them.

The chain links TRBV10-3 to TRBJ2-7, with 8 bases lining up with TRBD2. The CDR3 totals 15 residues. Germline CDR1 and CDR2: ENHRY and SYGVKD. Trimming took 2 bases from V and 1 from J; bases not matched to a gene: 4. This CDR3 reads CAISESGSPSYEQYF. CDR3 in DNA: TGTGCCATCAGTGAGAGCGGGAGTCCTTCCTACGAGCAGTACTTC.

The chain carries TRBV5-1 and TRBJ2-5; possibly TRBD2 for D (5 bases). The CDR3 runs 15 residues. From germline, CDR1 is SGHRS and CDR2 YFSETQ. V was clipped by 2 bases and J by 3 bases, with 14 bases between them. The CDR3 reads CASSFGSTGKETQYF. CDR3 coding DNA: TGCGCCAGCAGCTTCGGCTCGACGGGGAAAGAGACCCAGTACTTC.

The chain recombines TRBV6-6 with TRBJ1-2; 9 bases align to TRBD1. Unmatched junction bases numbered 10, after V lost 6 bases and J lost 14 bases. The CDR3 runs 12 residues. The V gene's germline CDR1 is MNHNY and CDR2 SVGAGI (reference sequence). The CDR3 here is CASSLGTGSQTF. The CDR3 DNA reads as TGTGCCAGCAGCCTCGGGACAGGGAGTCAAACCTTC.

V is TRBV24-1 and J is TRBJ1-2; no definite D call. The CDR3 is 13 residues long. Germline lookup yields CDR1 KGHDR and CDR2 SFDVKD. Trimming pared 1 base from V and 5 bases from J, leaving 7 bases between. The CDR3 nucleotides are TGTGCCACCAGTGATTTTCGGGGTTATGGCTACACCTTC. Its protein is CATSDFRGYGYTF.

This clone was found once. This chain links TRBV4-1 with TRBJ1-6; unclear D gene. Trimming removed 4 bases at V and 9 bases at J, with 19 bases between. The CDR3 runs 16 residues. Germline V gene data show CDR1 as MGHRA and CDR2 as YSYEKL. CDR3 bases: TGCGCCAGCAGCCGGGCCAGCGCCATAGGTGCTTCACCCCTCCACTTT. Translation gives CASSRASAIGASPLHF.

This clone has more than one count but fewer than ten. The J gene is TRBJ2-5, the V gene TRBV7-2, with 8 bases that match TRBD1. Per germline, CDR1 SGHTA and CDR2 FQGNSA. Trimming cost V 0 bases and J 5 bases; bases outside gene matches: 5. This CDR3 region has 15 residues. The CDR3 coding sequence is TGTGCCAGCAGCTTAGCTGGGACAGGCGGCGAGACCCAGTACTTC. It translates to CASSLAGTGGETQYF.

V and J are TRBV5-1 and TRBJ1-4, with D hard to call. Germline CDR1 and CDR2: SGHRS and YFSETQ. V dropped 0 bases and J dropped 2 bases, with 11 bases sitting between them. The CDR3 contains 16 residues. CDR3 amino acids: CASSLVSGATNEKLFF. The CDR3 nucleotides read TGCGCCAGCAGCTTGGTGAGTGGCGCGACTAATGAAAAACTGTTTTTT.

The chain combines TRBV12-2 with TRBJ2-2; the table's TRBD2 call for D was not verified on the DNA. TRBV12-2 is classified as a pseudogene. The CDR3 spans 20 residues. Here the CDR3 reads CASHLPGQRTTSGNTGELFF. CDR3 DNA sequence: TGTGCAAGTCACTTACCGGGACAGCGTACGACTAGCGGGAACACCGGGGAGCTGTTTTTT.

The chain has TRBV4-1 and TRBJ1-1; D might be TRBD1 (5 bases). There are 12 residues in the CDR3. Trimming took off 0 bases at V and 7 bases at J, with 6 bases between the two ends. Germline CDR1 and CDR2: MGHRA and YSYEKL. CDR3 amino acids: CASSQEGVEAFF. DNA for the CDR3: TGCGCCAGCAGCCAAGAGGGGGTTGAAGCTTTCTTT.

This rearrangement joins TRBV27 to TRBJ2-7; D unclear. Per the germline V gene, CDR1 is MNHEY and CDR2 is SMNVEV (reference sequence). The CDR3 is 14 residues long. The germline V and J ends were trimmed by 3 bases and 1 base, with 10 bases remaining between them. The CDR3 DNA sequence: TGTGCCAGCAGTTTCATCGGCGGTTCCTACGAGCAGTACTTC. Protein sequence: CASSFIGGSYEQYF.

This clone was detected once. CDR3 in amino acids: CASSWDPVAGMVTDTQYF. The DNA of the CDR3 is TGTGCCAGCAGCTGGGATCCGGTAGCGGGAATGGTCACAGATACGCAGTATTTT. The rearrangement links TRBV6-2 or TRBV6-3 to TRBJ2-3; 8 bases fit TRBD2. Germline V lookup: CDR1 MNHEY, CDR2 SVGEGT. There are 18 residues in the CDR3. The V segment lost 6 bases and the J segment 2 bases; nucleotides outside the gene matches: 16.

A word on this clone: The same CDR3 also results from other DNA sequences found in this sample. The J gene is TRBJ1-2, the V gene TRBV19; D is undetermined. V lost 0 bases and J 4 bases, leaving 9 bases between the germline ends. The CDR3 runs 14 residues. The germline CDR1 and CDR2 sequences are LNHDA and SQIVND (reference sequence). This chain's CDR3 is CASSIDLSGYGYTF. The CDR3 nucleotides read TGTGCCAGTAGTATAGATCTCTCCGGCTATGGCTACACCTTC.

The chain is built from TRBV3-1 (or the pseudogene TRBV3-2) and TRBJ1-4; possible D gene TRBD1, 5 bases. The V end lost 0 bases, the J end lost 8 bases, and 13 bases lay between the germline ends. CDR1 and CDR2 (germline): LGHDT, YNNKEL (reference sequence). The CDR3 is 15 amino acids. The CDR3 DNA sequence: TGTGCCAGCAGCCAAGAGGCGGGGGGATGGGAAAAACTGTTTTTT. This codes for CASSQEAGGWEKLFF.

This chain uses TRBV7-8 with TRBJ2-7, with 7 bases that match TRBD1. Germline-derived CDR1 and CDR2 are SGHVS and FQNEAQ. The CDR3 consists of 15 residues. The trim removed 2 bases at V and 6 bases at J, leaving 10 bases unmatched. As DNA, the CDR3 is TGTGCCAGCAGCTTATTGCGACAGGGATGGGTCGAGCAGTACTTC. Protein product: CASSLLRQGWVEQYF.